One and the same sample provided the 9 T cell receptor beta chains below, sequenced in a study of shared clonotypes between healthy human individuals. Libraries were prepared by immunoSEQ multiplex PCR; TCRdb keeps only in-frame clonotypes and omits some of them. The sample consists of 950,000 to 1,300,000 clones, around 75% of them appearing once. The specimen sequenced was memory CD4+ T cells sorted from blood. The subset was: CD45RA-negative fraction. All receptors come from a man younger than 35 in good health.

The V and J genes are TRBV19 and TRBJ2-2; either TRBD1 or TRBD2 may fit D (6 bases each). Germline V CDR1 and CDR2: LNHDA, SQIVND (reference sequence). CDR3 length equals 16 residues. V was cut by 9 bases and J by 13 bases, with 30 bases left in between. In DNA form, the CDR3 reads TGTGCCAGCGCTCCAGGCTCGCTTGGGGGGCGGATGGTGCTGTTTTTT. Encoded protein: CASAPGSLGGRMVLFF. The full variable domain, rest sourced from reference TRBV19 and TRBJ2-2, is DGGITQSPKYLFRKEGQNVTLSCEQNLNHDAMYWYRQDPGQGLRLIYYSQIVNDFQKGDIAEGYSVSREKKESFPLTVTSAQKNPTAFYLCASAPGSLGGRMVLFFGEGSRLTVL.

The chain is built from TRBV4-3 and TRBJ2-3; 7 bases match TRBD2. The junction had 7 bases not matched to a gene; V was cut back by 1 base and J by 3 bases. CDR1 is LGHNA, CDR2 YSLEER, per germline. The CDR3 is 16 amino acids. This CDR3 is CASSQGGRERTDTQYF. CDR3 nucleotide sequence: TGCGCCAGCAGCCAAGGCGGGCGGGAGAGGACAGATACGCAGTATTTT.

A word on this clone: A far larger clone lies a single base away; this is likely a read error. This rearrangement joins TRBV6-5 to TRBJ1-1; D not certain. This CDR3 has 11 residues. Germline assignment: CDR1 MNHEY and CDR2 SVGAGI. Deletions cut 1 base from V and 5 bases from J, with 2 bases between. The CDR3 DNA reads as TGTGCCAGCAGTTACTTGACTGAAGCTTTCTTT. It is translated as CASSYLTEAFF.

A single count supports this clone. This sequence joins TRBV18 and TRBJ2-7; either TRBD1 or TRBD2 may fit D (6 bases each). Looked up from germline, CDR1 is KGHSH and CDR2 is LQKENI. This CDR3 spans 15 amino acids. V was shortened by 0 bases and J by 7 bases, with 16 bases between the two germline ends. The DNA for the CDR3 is TGTGCCAGCTCACCACCGGGCAGGGGCGCGGGGGAGCAGTACTTC. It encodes CASSPPGRGAGEQYF.

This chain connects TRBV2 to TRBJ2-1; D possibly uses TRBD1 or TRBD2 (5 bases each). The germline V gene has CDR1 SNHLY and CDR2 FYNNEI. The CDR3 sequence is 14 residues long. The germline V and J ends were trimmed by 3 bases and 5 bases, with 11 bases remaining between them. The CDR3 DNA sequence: TGTGCCAGCAGTGACGGGACGGCACACAATGAGCAGTTCTTC. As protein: CASSDGTAHNEQFF.

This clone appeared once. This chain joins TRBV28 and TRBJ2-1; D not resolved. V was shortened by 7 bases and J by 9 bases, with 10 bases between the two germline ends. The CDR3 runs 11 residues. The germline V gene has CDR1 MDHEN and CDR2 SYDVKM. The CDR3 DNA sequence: TGTGCCAGCATCTCCCCCCTTGAGCAGTTCTTC. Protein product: CASISPLEQFF.

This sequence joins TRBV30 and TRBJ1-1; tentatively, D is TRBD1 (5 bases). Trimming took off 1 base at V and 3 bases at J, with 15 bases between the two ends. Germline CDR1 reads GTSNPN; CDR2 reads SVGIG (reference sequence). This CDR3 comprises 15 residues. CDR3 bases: TGTGCCTGGAGTGGCCTCGGCTTGGGGGACACTGAAGCTTTCTTT. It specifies CAWSGLGLGDTEAFF.

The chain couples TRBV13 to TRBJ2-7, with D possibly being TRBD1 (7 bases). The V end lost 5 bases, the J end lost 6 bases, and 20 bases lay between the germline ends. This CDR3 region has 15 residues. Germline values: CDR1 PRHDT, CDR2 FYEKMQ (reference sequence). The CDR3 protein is CASSLSTGRIVEQYF. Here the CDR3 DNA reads TGTGCCAGCAGCCTTTCGACAGGGAGGATTGTCGAGCAGTACTTC.

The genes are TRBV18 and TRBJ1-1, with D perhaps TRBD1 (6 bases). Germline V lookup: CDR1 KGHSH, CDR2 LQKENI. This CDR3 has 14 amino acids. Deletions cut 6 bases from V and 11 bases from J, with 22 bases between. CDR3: CASSPTTGSSGAFF. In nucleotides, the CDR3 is TGTGCCAGCTCCCCCACCACAGGGTCCTCCGGGGCTTTCTTT.